This T cell receptor (beta chain) came from a study of cytomegalovirus exposure and HLA in healthy donors. Study results and limitations: It emerged from a later analysis that several of the most significant clusters appeared to be linked to common viral pathogens. A missense DCLRE1C variant was associated with V- and J-gene trimming of TCR beta chains in a later analysis, and an independent cohort replicated the association.

Germline lookup yields CDR1 SGHTA and CDR2 FQGNSA. This CDR3 contains 13 residues. After removal of 6 bases from V and 4 bases from J, the junction contained 3 bases not matched to a gene. Primers for the PCR totalled 60 Vbeta and 13 Jbeta. Assay used: immunoSEQ multiplex PCR; TCRdb lists only in-frame clones, some missing. This listing includes around 48,000 clones. Regarding this clone: The antigen remains unidentified.

This TCR came from a female donor in good health and CMV-seronegative. The sample was PBMCs. This sequence joins TRBV7-2 and TRBJ1-2; TRBD1 matches 9 bases. CDR3 in DNA: TGTGCCAGCAGTCAGACAGGGGGCTATGGCTACACCTTC. It specifies CASSQTGGYGYTF.